This T cell receptor (beta chain) was identified during a study of T cell repertoires in cytomegalovirus infection. Study summary: Recently identified HLA-C-restricted CMV epitopes were used, and well-studied HLA-B-restricted CMV epitopes were used as well.

The germline CDR1 and CDR2 sequences are SNHLY and FYNNEI. Trimming stripped 1 base from V and 3 bases from J, with 10 bases between. The length of the CDR3 is 14 residues. TCRdb called the reads again in MiXCR, with one record for every CDR3 protein. The sample carries 650,000 to 900,000 distinct CDR3 sequences, 32% recorded once. Study-level results: Dominating the ex vivo response were HLA-C-restricted CMV-specific TCR beta clonotypes. Of the TCR beta families, the public ones yielded a cumulative frequency that identified carriers of CMV plus the relevant HLA.

About this clonotype: The antigen remains unidentified.

The chain is built from TRBV2 and TRBJ2-7; D possibly uses TRBD1 or TRBD2 (5 bases each). The input for sequencing was cultured CD8+ T cells from PBMCs, taken from culture after CMV antigen stimulation. This sequence was found in a human donor in good health (CMV status not recorded). Some clones in this sample may be carry-over from other donors' samples. The DNA for the CDR3 is TGTGCCAGCAGTGAAGTGGGGACCCACTACGAGCAGTACTTC. Amino acids: CASSEVGTHYEQYF.